This T cell receptor beta chain stems from a study of T cells in Graves' hyperthyroidism and ophthalmopathy. Study-level background: Sampling of peripheral blood happened at initial diagnosis, prior to any treatment. Study-wide results and limits: Clonotypes that were expanded in thyroid above 0.001 mostly appeared in blood too.

Researchers amplified the TCR beta CDR3 regions from RNA transcripts. A set of HTBI primers served as the primers for a first-round RT-PCR of the TCR CDR3. One entry per CDR3 protein, called by TCRdb with MiXCR from the multiplex PCR reads. The sample gives more than 300,000 distinct CDR3 sequences, less than 20% of which show up once; roughly two fifths is in the top ten. This CDR3 spans 13 amino acids. Germline CDR1 ENHRY, CDR2 SYGVKD. The V gene end was trimmed by 8 bases and the J gene end by 4 bases; junction bases not matched to a gene: 6. Notes on this clonotype: What it recognizes is unknown.

The TCR sequence derives from a man aged 18 to 35 with Graves' ophthalmopathy. The specimen sequenced was blood. The rearrangement links TRBV10-3 to TRBJ2-3; the match to TRBD2 covers 7 bases. The CDR3 DNA sequence: TGTGCCATCTCAGGGAGGGGACCAGATACGCAGTATTTT. Encoded protein: CAISGRGPDTQYF.